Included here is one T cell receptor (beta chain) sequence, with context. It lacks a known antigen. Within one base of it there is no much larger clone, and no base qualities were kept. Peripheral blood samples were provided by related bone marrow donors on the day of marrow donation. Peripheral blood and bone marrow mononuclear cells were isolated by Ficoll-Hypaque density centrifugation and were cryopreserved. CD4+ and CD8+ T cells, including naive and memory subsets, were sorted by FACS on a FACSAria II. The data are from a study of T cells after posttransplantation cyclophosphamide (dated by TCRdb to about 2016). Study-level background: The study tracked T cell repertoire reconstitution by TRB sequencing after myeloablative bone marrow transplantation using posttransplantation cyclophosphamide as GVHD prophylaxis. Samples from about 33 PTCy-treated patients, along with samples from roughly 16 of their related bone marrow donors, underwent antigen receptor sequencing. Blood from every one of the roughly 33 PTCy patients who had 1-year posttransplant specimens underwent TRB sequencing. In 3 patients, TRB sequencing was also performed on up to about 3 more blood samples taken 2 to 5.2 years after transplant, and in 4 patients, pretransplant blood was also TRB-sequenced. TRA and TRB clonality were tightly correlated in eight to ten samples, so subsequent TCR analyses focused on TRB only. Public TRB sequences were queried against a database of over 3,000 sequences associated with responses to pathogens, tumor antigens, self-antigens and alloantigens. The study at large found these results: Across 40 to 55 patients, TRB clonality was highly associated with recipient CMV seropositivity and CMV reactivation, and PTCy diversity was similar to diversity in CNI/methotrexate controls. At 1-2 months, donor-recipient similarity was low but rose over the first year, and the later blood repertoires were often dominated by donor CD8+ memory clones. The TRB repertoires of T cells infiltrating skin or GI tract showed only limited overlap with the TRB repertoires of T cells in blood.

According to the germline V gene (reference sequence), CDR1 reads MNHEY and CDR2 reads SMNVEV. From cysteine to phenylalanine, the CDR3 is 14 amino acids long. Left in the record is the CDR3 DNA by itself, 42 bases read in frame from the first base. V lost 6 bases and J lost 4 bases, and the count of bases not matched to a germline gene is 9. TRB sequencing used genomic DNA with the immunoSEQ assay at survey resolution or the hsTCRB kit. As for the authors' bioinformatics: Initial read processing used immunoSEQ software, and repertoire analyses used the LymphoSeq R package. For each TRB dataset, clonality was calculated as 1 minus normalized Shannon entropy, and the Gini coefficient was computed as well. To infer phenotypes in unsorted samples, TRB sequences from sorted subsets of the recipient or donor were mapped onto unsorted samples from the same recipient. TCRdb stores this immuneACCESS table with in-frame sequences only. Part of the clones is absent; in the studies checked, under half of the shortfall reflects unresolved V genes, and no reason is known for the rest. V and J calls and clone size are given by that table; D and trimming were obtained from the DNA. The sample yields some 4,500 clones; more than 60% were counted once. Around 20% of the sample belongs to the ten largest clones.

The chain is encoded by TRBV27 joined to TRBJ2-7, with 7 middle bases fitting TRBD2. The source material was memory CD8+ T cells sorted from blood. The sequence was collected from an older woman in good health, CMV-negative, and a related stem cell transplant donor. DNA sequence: TGTGCCAGCAGCCCGGGACTACCGGCTTACGAGCAGTACTTC. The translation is CASSPGLPAYEQYF.